This T cell receptor (beta chain) derives from a study of CD8 T cells in ankylosing spondylitis. This clonotype was counted at least ten times. Antigen: not known. V lost 2 bases and J lost 6, with 14 bases in between. The CDR3 length is 15 residues. In germline, CDR1 is MNHEY, CDR2 SMNVEV (reference sequence). Study outcomes and limitations: Among TCR beta sequences, a motif of roughly 8 highly homologous variants appeared characteristic of ankylosing spondylitis blood.

TCRdb used MiXCR to reprocess the 5' RACE reads, holding one entry per CDR3 protein. Seen here are 200,000 to 300,000 distinct CDR3 sequences, approximately 8.4% observed once, and the top ten hold 4.8%. The material sequenced was blood, either unsorted or a sorted T cell fraction (not recorded which). This sequence joins TRBV27 and TRBJ2-1, with D possibly TRBD2 on 6 matching bases. The source of this sequence is a female donor with ankylosing spondylitis or in good health (not recorded which). CDR3: CASSLRVGLFNEQFF. DNA for the CDR3: TGTGCCAGCAGTTTAAGAGTAGGACTATTCAATGAGCAGTTCTTC.